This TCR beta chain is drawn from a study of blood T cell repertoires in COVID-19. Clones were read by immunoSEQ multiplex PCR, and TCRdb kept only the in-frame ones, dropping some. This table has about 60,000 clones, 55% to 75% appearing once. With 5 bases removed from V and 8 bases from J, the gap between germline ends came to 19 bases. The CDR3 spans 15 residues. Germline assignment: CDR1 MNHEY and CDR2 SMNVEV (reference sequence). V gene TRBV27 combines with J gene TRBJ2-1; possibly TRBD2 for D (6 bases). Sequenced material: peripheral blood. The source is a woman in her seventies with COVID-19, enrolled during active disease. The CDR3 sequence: CASSLLANGGDEQFF. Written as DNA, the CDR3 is TGTGCCAGCAGTCTCCTAGCGAACGGTGGGGATGAGCAGTTCTTC.